The TCR beta chain described here comes from a study of blood T cells in healthy people across ages. It was with a sample-barcoded 5' primer and a J-beta primer mix that a second PCR of roughly 7 to 12 cycles was run. MiXCR, applied by TCRdb to the 5' RACE reads, yields one record per CDR3 protein. The data contain about 1.5 million distinct CDR3 sequences, around 39% of them singletons. As concerns this clonotype: Its antigen is not identified.

The CDR3 sequence is 18 residues long. The ends lost 4 bases at V and 1 base at J; junction bases unmatched: 5. Per the germline V gene, CDR1 is SGHVS and CDR2 is FNYEAQ. Study-wide results and limits: What prevented conclusive comparison of naive and antigen-experienced cells was that PBMCs were unsorted. Changes in expanded clonotypes were possibly confounded, as the CMV status of donors was unknown.

Healthy individuals of Caucasian origin from Russia, aged roughly 6 to 100, served as donors. Total RNA amounts of at least 6 micrograms were extracted per sample. Material: blood. The TCR sequence derives from a young woman in good health. The chain has TRBV7-6 and TRBJ2-4; 15 nucleotides agree with TRBD2. CDR3: CASSSLGTSGRAKNIQYF. The CDR3 bases are TGTGCCAGCAGCTCCCTAGGGACTAGCGGGAGGGCCAAAAACATTCAGTACTTC.